Presented here are 17 T cell receptor beta chains from one specimen sequenced in a study of cytomegalovirus exposure and HLA in healthy donors. This PCR relied on a set of 60 Vbeta primers and 13 Jbeta primers. Profiled with immunoSEQ multiplex PCR; TCRdb holds only in-frame clones, not every one. The sample has 95,000 to 150,000 clones, more than 60% seen once; the top ten hold less than 2%. Input material: PBMCs. The receptors originated from a man younger than 35 in good health and CMV-seronegative.

CDR3 sequence: CASSLDLGKPNTGELFF. DNA of the CDR3: TGTGCCAGCAGCTTGGATCTTGGCAAACCGAACACCGGGGAGCTGTTTTTT. This chain links TRBV5-6 with TRBJ2-2; D gene ambiguous. CDR1 and CDR2 from the germline V gene are SGHDT and YYEEEE. V lost 0 bases, J lost 0 bases, and 12 bases lay in between. The CDR3 is made up of 17 amino acids.

The V gene is TRBV15, the J gene TRBJ1-2, with 11 bases aligning to TRBD1. The CDR3 is 16 residues long. The trim removed 0 bases at V and 7 bases at J, leaving 7 bases unmatched. Germline CDR1 and CDR2: LNHNV and YYDKDF (reference sequence). Written as DNA, the CDR3 is TGTGCCACCAGCAGAGATCTGGGACAGGGGGAGGTTGGCTACACCTTC. Translation: CATSRDLGQGEVGYTF. Based on the CDR3 plus reference TRBV15 and TRBJ1-2, the full variable domain is DAMVIQNPRYQVTQFGKPVTLSCSQTLNHNVMYWYQQKSSQAPKLLFHYYDKDFNNEADTPDNFQSRRPNTSFCFLDIRSPGLGDTAMYLCATSRDLGQGEVGYTFGSGTRLTVV.

The V and J genes are TRBV6-5 and TRBJ1-1, with 9 bases matching TRBD1. V shed 5 bases, J shed 5 bases, and the junction held 6 bases outside the gene matches. This CDR3 comprises 14 residues. The V gene's germline CDR1 is MNHEY and CDR2 SVGAGI. CDR3 sequence (DNA): TGTGCCAGCAGTGGCCACAGGGGGCTGACTGAAGCTTTCTTT. This translates into CASSGHRGLTEAFF.

This rearrangement joins TRBV7-3 to TRBJ2-2, with 15 bases that match TRBD2. The length of the CDR3 is 17 residues. V shed 5 bases, J shed 0 bases, and the junction held 1 base outside the gene matches. CDR1 SGHTA and CDR2 FQGTGA come from the germline V gene. CDR3 DNA: TGTGCCAGCAGCAGGACTAGCGGGGGGGCGAACACCGGGGAGCTGTTTTTT. Protein product: CASSRTSGGANTGELFF. Variable domain in full (rest from reference TRBV7-3 and TRBJ2-2): GAGVSQTPSNKVTEKGKYVELRCDPISGHTALYWYRQSLGQGPEFLIYFQGTGAADDSGLPNDRFFAVRPEGSVSTLKIQRTERGDSAVYLCASSRTSGGANTGELFFGEGSRLTVL.

The gene calls are TRBV5-1 and TRBJ2-5; D might be TRBD1 (5 bases). The CDR3 length is 14 residues. V was clipped by 1 base and J by 5 bases, with 12 bases between them. The germline V gene encodes CDR1 SGHRS and CDR2 YFSETQ. CDR3 loop: CASSLNIAGETQYF. In nucleotides, the CDR3 is TGCGCCAGCAGCTTGAATATTGCAGGGGAGACCCAGTACTTC.

The chain combines TRBV2 with TRBJ1-5; D is possibly TRBD1 (5 bases). CDR3 length: 14 amino acids. V was trimmed by 5 bases and J by 0 bases, leaving 8 bases between them. Germline CDR1 SNHLY, CDR2 FYNNEI. Here the CDR3 reads CASSPQGSNQPQHF. CDR3 in DNA: TGTGCCAGCAGTCCCCAGGGTAGCAATCAGCCCCAGCATTTT. Combining the CDR3 with reference TRBV2 and TRBJ1-5 gives the whole variable domain EPEVTQTPSHQVTQMGQEVILRCVPISNHLYFYWYRQILGQKVEFLVSFYNNEISEKSEIFDDQFSVERPDGSNFTLKIRSTKLEDSAMYFCASSPQGSNQPQHFGDGTRLSIL.

The rearrangement uses TRBV19 and TRBJ1-2, with TRBD1 matching 7 bases. The germline V gene encodes CDR1 LNHDA and CDR2 SQIVND (reference sequence). V dropped 4 bases and J dropped 8; count of bases not matched to a gene: 13. CDR3 length: 15 residues. The CDR3 DNA follows: TGTGCCAGTAGTACAATACAGGGGATGGTGAGAGGCTACACCTTC. The encoded protein is CASSTIQGMVRGYTF.

This chain uses TRBV18 with TRBJ2-1; no clear D gene. Germline CDR1 KGHSH, CDR2 LQKENI. CDR3 length: 13 amino acids. Trimming took off 0 bases at V and 5 bases at J, with 5 bases between the two ends. CDR3 coding DNA: TGTGCCAGCTCACCACCGGCGGACAATGAGCAGTTCTTC. It codes for CASSPPADNEQFF. The full variable domain, completed using reference TRBV18 and TRBJ2-1, is NAGVMQNPRHLVRRRGQEARLRCSPMKGHSHVYWYRQLPEEGLKFMVYLQKENIIDESGMPKERFSAEFPKEGPSILRIQQVVRGDSAAYFCASSPPADNEQFFGPGTRLTVL.

This clone was seen only a few times. J is TRBJ2-2 and V is TRBV29-1; D remains ambiguous. V shed 7 bases and J shed 1 base, with 13 bases lying between them. Germline CDR1 and CDR2: SQVTM and ANQGSEA. This CDR3 has 14 residues. The CDR3 nucleotides are TGCAGCGCGTCTAATAGAGAGAACACCGGGGAGCTGTTTTTT. This encodes CSASNRENTGELFF.

A word on this clone: One end of the junction varies from germline; a read error may be responsible. The chain employs TRBV29-1 and TRBJ1-1; tentatively, D is TRBD1 (5 bases). The CDR3 length is 15 residues. CDR1 is SQVTM, CDR2 ANQGSEA, per germline. The CDR3 sequence: CRVPGLWDYGTEAFF. Written as DNA, the CDR3 is TGCCGCGTTCCCGGGTTGTGGGACTACGGCACTGAAGCTTTCTTT.

The genes are TRBV6-6 and TRBJ2-7; D perhaps matches TRBD1 (6 bases). The germline V gene encodes CDR1 MNHNY and CDR2 SVGAGI (reference sequence). V lost 6 bases, J lost 0 bases, and 18 bases lay in between. The CDR3 sequence is 16 residues long. The CDR3 loop is CASRGQGQPSSYEQYF. The CDR3 DNA reads as TGTGCCAGCAGAGGACAAGGACAGCCCAGCTCCTACGAGCAGTACTTC.

The rearrangement links TRBV27 to TRBJ2-7; tentatively, D is TRBD1 (6 bases). The germline gives CDR1 MNHEY, CDR2 SMNVEV (reference sequence). The CDR3 totals 13 residues. Deletions cut 4 bases from V and 6 bases from J, with 13 bases between. The chain's CDR3 is CASSSETDSEQYF. The CDR3 region has the DNA TGTGCCAGCAGTTCGGAGACGGACAGCGAGCAGTACTTC.

The J gene is TRBJ2-2, the V gene TRBV4-1; D uncertain. The V and J ends lost 0 bases and 7 bases respectively, with 9 bases between them. The CDR3 consists of 14 residues. The germline V gene encodes CDR1 MGHRA and CDR2 YSYEKL. CDR3 in amino acids: CASSQESPFGELFF. The CDR3 DNA reads as TGCGCCAGCAGCCAAGAGTCCCCGTTCGGGGAGCTGTTTTTT.

This clone was observed a handful of times. The V call is TRBV18, the J call TRBJ1-5; 8 bases are a match to TRBD1. The germline V gene encodes CDR1 KGHSH and CDR2 LQKENI. V trimming: 2 bases; J trimming: 7 bases; junction bases outside the gene matches: 7. The CDR3 is 15 amino acids. The CDR3 region is CASSPGTGQGQPQHF. In DNA form, the CDR3 reads TGTGCCAGCTCACCAGGGACAGGACAAGGCCAGCCCCAGCATTTT. Drawing the rest from reference TRBV18 and TRBJ1-5, the complete variable domain is NAGVMQNPRHLVRRRGQEARLRCSPMKGHSHVYWYRQLPEEGLKFMVYLQKENIIDESGMPKERFSAEFPKEGPSILRIQQVVRGDSAAYFCASSPGTGQGQPQHFGDGTRLSIL.

The V and J genes are TRBV28 and TRBJ2-1, with 10 bases matching TRBD2. J gave up 6 bases and V 5 bases, and 7 bases lay outside the gene matches. Germline V lookup: CDR1 MDHEN, CDR2 SYDVKM. The CDR3 runs to 15 residues. CDR3 loop: CASSLGTSVGNEQFF. CDR3 sequence (DNA): TGTGCCAGCAGTCTAGGGACTAGCGTAGGCAATGAGCAGTTCTTC.

The chain carries TRBV5-4 and TRBJ2-7; 7 positions match TRBD1. This CDR3 contains 15 residues. After removal of 0 bases from V and 3 bases from J, the junction contained 6 bases not matched to a gene. CDR1 is SGHNT and CDR2 is YYREEE in the germline V gene (reference sequence). The CDR3 coding sequence is TGTGCCAGCAGCTTGGAGGCAGGGGGTAGCTACGAGCAGTACTTC. Translated, it gives CASSLEAGGSYEQYF.

A note on this clone: This specimen includes other DNA sequences encoding the same CDR3. The chain uses TRBV6-5 and TRBJ2-5; 7 bases match TRBD1. This CDR3 is 14 amino acids long. The germline V gene has CDR1 MNHEY and CDR2 SVGAGI. V lost 4 bases to trimming and J lost 2 bases; unmatched junction nucleotides: 4. The CDR3: CASSSWTGQETQYF. CDR3 in DNA: TGTGCCAGCAGTTCTTGGACAGGACAAGAGACCCAGTACTTC.